The next 25 T cell receptor beta chains were all read from a single sample in a study of PD-1 and CTLA-4 blockade in melanoma. TCRdb's table, derived via immunoSEQ multiplex PCR, lists solely in-frame clones and lacks some. Seen here are some 11,000 clones, approximately 80% observed once, and the top ten hold about 32%. Sample: CD8+ T cells from peripheral blood, taken from a patient given anti-PD-1 treatment. The receptors were sampled from a human donor with melanoma.

This clone was counted a few times. CDR3 sequence (DNA): TGCGCCAGCAGCCAAGTTCCCGAAAATTCACCCCTCCACTTT. This translates into CASSQVPENSPLHF. J is TRBJ1-6 and V is TRBV4-1; D call uncertain. The CDR3 covers 14 residues. CDR1 and CDR2 (germline): MGHRA, YSYEKL. The V gene lost 1 base and the J gene lost 7 bases, with 8 bases spanning the gap.

The rearrangement uses TRBV5-6 and TRBJ1-1, with D unresolved. CDR1 SGHDT and CDR2 YYEEEE come from the germline V gene. This CDR3 has 13 residues. Trimming took off 3 bases at V and 5 bases at J, with 11 bases between the two ends. The chain's CDR3 is CASSSAPDTEAFF. The CDR3 DNA sequence: TGTGCCAGCAGCTCCGCCCCGGATACTGAAGCTTTCTTT.

V usage is TRBV30 and J usage is TRBJ1-1, with a tentative D call TRBD1 (5 bases). With 0 bases removed from V and 6 bases from J, the gap between germline ends came to 11 bases. This CDR3 region has 13 residues. Germline V lookup: CDR1 GTSNPN, CDR2 SVGIG (reference sequence). The CDR3 here is CAWSVLGAAEAFF. The CDR3 DNA sequence: TGTGCCTGGAGTGTACTTGGGGCGGCTGAAGCTTTCTTT. Full variable domain (missing parts from reference TRBV30 and TRBJ1-1): SQTIHQWPATLVQPVGSPLSLECTVEGTSNPNLYWYRQAAGRGLQLLFYSVGIGQISSEVPQNLSASRPQDRQFILSSKKLLLSDSGFYLCAWSVLGAAEAFFGQGTRLTVV.

The V gene is TRBV6-2 or TRBV6-3, the J gene TRBJ2-6; D remains unclear. The CDR3 has 16 residues. Trimming took off 0 bases at V and 2 bases at J, with 8 bases between the two ends. Germline values: CDR1 MNHEY, CDR2 SVGEGT. CDR3 in DNA: TGTGCCAGCAGTTACTCTATAGCTCCTGGGGCCAACGTCCTGACTTTC. Translation gives CASSYSIAPGANVLTF.

The chain joins TRBV30 to TRBJ2-3, with 12 bases identical to TRBD2. There are 15 residues in the CDR3. Germline V CDR1 and CDR2: GTSNPN, SVGIG (reference sequence). With 1 base clipped from V and 5 bases from J, the junction kept 4 bases outside the gene matches. CDR3 nucleotides: TGTGCCTGGAGTGGGACTAGCGGGGCCGGAGATACGCAGTATTTT. This gives the protein CAWSGTSGAGDTQYF.

By proportion, this clone is medium-sized (0.01 to 0.1%). J is TRBJ2-7 and V is TRBV3-1 (or the pseudogene TRBV3-2); a possible D gene is TRBD2 (6 bases). V dropped 1 base and J dropped 3 bases, with 19 bases sitting between them. This CDR3 comprises 17 residues. Germline CDR1 and CDR2: LGHDT and YNNKEL (reference sequence). CDR3 nucleotides: TGTGCCAGCAGCCAAGTTGGAGGCGGGATACGTTACTACGAGCAGTACTTC. The encoded protein is CASSQVGGGIRYYEQYF.

This chain links TRBV9 with TRBJ2-3, with 9 bases identical to TRBD2. Germline assignment: CDR1 SGDLS and CDR2 YYNGEE. The CDR3 covers 15 residues. The V gene end was trimmed by 3 bases and the J gene end by 0 bases; junction bases not matched to a gene: 2. The CDR3 spells CASSGSGGSTDTQYF. The CDR3, as DNA: TGTGCCAGCAGCGGCAGCGGGGGGAGCACAGATACGCAGTATTTT. The variable domain in full, completed from reference TRBV9 and TRBJ2-3, reads DSGVTQTPKHLITATGQRVTLRCSPRSGDLSVYWYQQSLDQGLQFLIQYYNGEERAKGNILERFSAQQFPDLHSELNLSSLELGDSALYFCASSGSGGSTDTQYFGPGTRLTVL.

This clone ranks as large. The V and J genes are TRBV11-3 and TRBJ2-7, with a possible D match to TRBD2 (6 bases). There are 17 residues in the CDR3. Germline V gives CDR1 SGHNT, CDR2 YENEEA. V lost 1 base to trimming and J lost 4 bases, with 20 bases between them. The CDR3 here is CASSLAYVPTGVYEQYF. In DNA, the CDR3 is TGTGCCAGCAGCTTAGCTTACGTCCCCACGGGGGTTTACGAGCAGTACTTC.

The V and J genes are TRBV13 and TRBJ1-1; D is possibly TRBD1 (5 bases). Looked up from germline, CDR1 is PRHDT and CDR2 is FYEKMQ (reference sequence). The CDR3 loop spans 14 amino acids. Trimming took 0 bases from V and 1 from J, leaving 6 bases between them. The CDR3 loop is CASSLGRANTEAFF. The CDR3 DNA is TGTGCCAGCAGCTTAGGCAGGGCGAACACTGAAGCTTTCTTT.

This sequence joins TRBV5-4 and TRBJ1-6, with D possibly TRBD1 on 5 matching bases. V lost 4 bases and J 7 bases, leaving 12 bases between the germline ends. Germline-derived CDR1 and CDR2 are SGHNT and YYREEE (reference sequence). The CDR3 has 14 amino acids. CDR3 region: CASSMGLSNSPLHF. The CDR3 DNA reads TGTGCCAGCAGCATGGGACTTTCCAATTCACCCCTCCACTTT.

The chain carries TRBV7-8 and TRBJ2-7, with 14 bases that match TRBD2. With 5 bases clipped from V and 4 bases from J, the junction kept 7 bases outside the gene matches. The CDR3 is made up of 16 amino acids. Germline V CDR1 and CDR2: SGHVS, FQNEAQ. CDR3 region: CASSSGLAGGVYEQYF. The CDR3 coding sequence is TGTGCCAGCAGCAGTGGACTAGCGGGGGGAGTATACGAGCAGTACTTC.

This rearrangement joins TRBV4-2 to TRBJ2-1, with D perhaps TRBD1 (5 bases). V lost 0 bases and J 8 bases, leaving 11 bases between the germline ends. The CDR3 is 14 amino acids. CDR1 is LGHNA, CDR2 YNFKEQ, per germline. The CDR3 sequence is CASSQDDRHDEQFF. The CDR3 DNA sequence: TGTGCCAGCAGCCAAGATGACAGACACGATGAGCAGTTCTTC.

The rearrangement uses TRBV27 and TRBJ2-1, with TRBD2 matching over 9 bases. CDR3 length: 16 amino acids. Germline CDR1 MNHEY, CDR2 SMNVEV (reference sequence). The junction had 7 bases not matched to a gene; V was cut back by 3 bases and J by 4 bases. DNA of the CDR3: TGTGCCAGCAGTTTTAGCGGGGGCTACCTATACAATGAGCAGTTCTTC. Amino acid sequence: CASSFSGGYLYNEQFF.

The chain has TRBV11-2 and TRBJ1-2; D gene uncertain. CDR3 size: 12 residues. Germline V gives CDR1 SGHAT, CDR2 FQNNGV. With 5 bases removed from V and 6 bases from J, the gap between germline ends came to 10 bases. CDR3 amino acids: CASSHGGNGYTF. The CDR3 DNA follows: TGTGCCAGCAGCCACGGTGGTAATGGCTACACCTTC.

The chain carries TRBV30 and TRBJ2-5; D is unclear. This CDR3 contains 12 residues. Trimming left V 2 bases short and J 5 bases short, with 9 bases between. Germline V gene data show CDR1 as GTSNPN and CDR2 as SVGIG (reference sequence). The DNA of the CDR3 is TGTGCCTGGAGTCCCTCCTTTGAGACCCAGTACTTC. Its translation is CAWSPSFETQYF.

This clone turned up a few times. The rearrangement joins TRBV11-3 to TRBJ1-1; D unclear. Germline CDR1 and CDR2: SGHNT and YENEEA. The CDR3 totals 12 residues. The V end lost 4 bases, the J end lost 11 bases, and 14 bases lay between the germline ends. CDR3 coding DNA: TGTGCCAGCAGCTCATGGGCGGGCCAGGCTTTCTTT. This sequence encodes CASSSWAGQAFF.

The genes are TRBV10-1 and TRBJ2-1; TRBD1 agrees at 7 bases. CDR3 length: 15 residues. Germline CDR1 WNHNN, CDR2 SYGVQD (reference sequence). The J segment lost 6 bases and the V segment lost 0 bases, leaving 5 bases of the junction unmatched. The CDR3 DNA follows: TGCGCCAGCAGTGAGTCCACAGGGGCGGTCAATGAGCAGTTCTTC. It is translated as CASSESTGAVNEQFF.

The genes are TRBV7-9 and TRBJ2-3; D call uncertain. Per germline, CDR1 SEHNR and CDR2 FQNEAQ (reference sequence). Deletions cut 2 bases from V and 5 bases from J, with 5 bases between. This CDR3 has 12 amino acids. The CDR3 reads CASSLFEDTQYF. For the CDR3, the DNA is TGTGCCAGCAGCTTATTTGAAGATACGCAGTATTTT.

The chain employs TRBV15 and TRBJ1-5, with unresolved D. V lost 4 bases and J 2 bases, leaving 15 bases between the germline ends. Germline assignment: CDR1 LNHNV and CDR2 YYDKDF (reference sequence). The CDR3 sequence is 16 residues long. In DNA form, the CDR3 reads TGTGCCACCAGCAATACTGGCGGGGTTGGCAATCAGCCCCAGCATTTT. It specifies CATSNTGGVGNQPQHF.

The chain combines TRBV13 with TRBJ2-5; 12 bases match TRBD2. From germline, CDR1 is PRHDT and CDR2 FYEKMQ (reference sequence). V trimming: 5 bases; J trimming: 4 bases; junction bases outside the gene matches: 5. The CDR3 is 15 residues long. CDR3 nucleotides: TGTGCCAGCAGCGCGACTAGCGGGAGATCAGAGACCCAGTACTTC. It encodes CASSATSGRSETQYF.

The genes are TRBV24-1 and TRBJ2-5; unclear D gene. The germline gives CDR1 KGHDR, CDR2 SFDVKD. Between the trimmed V and J ends, which lost 0 bases and 5 bases, there was a span of 9 bases. This CDR3 has 14 residues. This CDR3 reads CATSDLQPPETQYF. The CDR3 DNA sequence: TGTGCCACCAGTGATTTGCAGCCTCCGGAGACCCAGTACTTC.

The rearrangement joins TRBV6-5 to TRBJ2-7; 8 bases align to TRBD1. Germline V gene lookup returns CDR1 MNHEY and CDR2 SVGAGI. V was clipped by 4 bases and J by 1 base; unmatched bases: 3. This CDR3 spans 14 amino acids. CDR3 in amino acids: CASSWDRTSYEQYF. Written as DNA, the CDR3 is TGTGCCAGCAGTTGGGACAGGACTTCCTACGAGCAGTACTTC.

V usage is TRBV30 and J usage is TRBJ2-1, with D uncertain. Germline V gene sequence: CDR1 GTSNPN, CDR2 SVGIG (reference sequence). This CDR3 contains 12 residues. V lost 2 bases and J 8 bases, leaving 10 bases between the germline ends. The CDR3, as DNA: TGTGCCTGGAGTCTGTTTACCCATGAGCAGTTCTTC. The encoded protein is CAWSLFTHEQFF.

J is TRBJ2-1 and V is TRBV24-1; D unclear. V was pared by 5 bases and J by 2 bases, with 3 bases between. Germline CDR1 and CDR2: KGHDR and SFDVKD. The CDR3 is 12 amino acids. The CDR3 coding sequence is TGTGCCACCAGTGGTCCCTACAATGAGCAGTTCTTC. Amino acids: CATSGPYNEQFF.

Only one count was recorded for this clone. V usage is TRBV27 and J usage is TRBJ1-1; possibly TRBD1 for D (5 bases). V lost 5 bases, J lost 5 bases, and 18 bases lay in between. In germline, CDR1 is MNHEY, CDR2 SMNVEV (reference sequence). CDR3 length: 15 residues. In nucleotides, the CDR3 is TGTGCCAGCAGTGGCCCGGGGGGTCCGAGGACTGAAGCTTTCTTT. Protein sequence: CASSGPGGPRTEAFF.